This T cell receptor (beta chain) was sequenced in a study of T-cell reconstitution after alpha-beta-depleted transplantation in children (dated by TCRdb to the mid-2010s). For the wider study: T-cell immune reconstitution after TCRalphabeta/CD19-depleted allogeneic hematopoietic cell transplantation in children was quantitatively tracked in the study by means of TCR repertoire profiling. Broader findings and caveats from the paper: Over the following months the frequencies of hyperexpanded clones went down, and after one year T-cell counts and TCRbeta diversity were mostly credited to newly produced T cells. The high TCRbeta diversity at day 60 in some patients was ascribed to recipient T cells and intrathymic progenitors that had survived conditioning. The apparently early alphabetaT-cell count recovery about two months after transplant was reportedly dependent on only several hundred rapidly expanded clones derived from non-depleted graft cells.

A remark on this clonotype: Its antigen is unknown. Per-base quality was not reported, and no clone a single base away is much larger than it.

Receptors were amplified or captured by PCR. Sequencing instrument: Illumina HiSeq 2500. TCR libraries were prepared with molecular barcoding, using unique molecular identifiers to normalize TCRbeta repertoire quantification. TCRdb reworked the public reads: Q25 trimming with fastp, MiXCR clone assembly, productive beta chains retained. CDR3 protein sequences are deduplicated, and each keeps its most common genes and DNA. For this sample there are 45,000 to 60,000 distinct CDR3 sequences; approximately 52% appear just once. The ten largest clones represent less than 45% of the sample. The treatment or condition label, as the study defines it: allogeneic hematopoietic cell transplantation with graft depleted of TCRalphabeta T cells and CD19 B cells. TCRalphabeta/CD19-depleted allogeneic hematopoietic cell grafts were given to the transplant recipients, all of whom were children. Reading the germline V gene gives CDR1 WSHSY and CDR2 SAAADI. The CDR3 contains 14 residues, cysteine and phenylalanine counted. Only the CDR3 region is kept as DNA, spanning 42 bases read in frame from base 1. V is shortened by 3 bases, J by 4 bases, and the region joining them spans 11 bases.

This TCR derives from a boy in the first two years of life with SCID, due to receive a stem cell transplant. The V and J genes are TRBV10-2 and TRBJ2-3; the D segment cannot be called with confidence. The material was peripheral blood, obtained before TCRalphabeta/CD19-depleted stem cell transplant. The nucleotide sequence reads TGCGCCAGCAGTGAATGGCTAGTCTCAGATACGCAGTATTTT. Its translation reads: CASSEWLVSDTQYF.